A single sample gave rise to the 9 T cell receptor beta chains below, sequenced in a study of spatial heterogeneity in lung cancer. Overall study results and limits: The number of expanded tumor alpha and beta chains correlated with mutation number.

Their specific antigens are unknown. TCRdb re-derived calls from the 5' RACE reads in MiXCR, one entry per CDR3 protein. This repertoire shows some 23,000 distinct CDR3 sequences, roughly 6.7% found once; its top ten account for about 9.4%. The time point was: sample taken at primary tumor resection. Sequencing used lung tumor tissue, obtained at surgery. The source of these receptors is a male donor with early-stage non-small cell lung cancer.

This clonotype qualifies as medium-sized. DNA of the CDR3: TGTGCCAGCAGCCTGCAGGGGATCGGTAATGAAAAACTGTTTTTT. Translating it yields CASSLQGIGNEKLFF. V is TRBV7-3 and J is TRBJ1-4, with a possible D match to TRBD1 (6 bases). V lost 5 bases, J lost 4 bases, and 14 bases lay in between. This CDR3 has 15 amino acids. Germline CDR1 is SGHTA and CDR2 is FQGTGA.

In its sample, this clonotype was seen many times. The rearrangement links TRBV19 to TRBJ2-5, with TRBD1 as a possible D gene (5 bases). The germline V gene has CDR1 LNHDA and CDR2 SQIVND (reference sequence). The CDR3 has 11 amino acids. Deletions cut 10 bases from V and 5 bases from J, with 11 bases between. CDR3 protein: CATQGRETQYF. The CDR3 nucleotides are TGTGCCACTCAGGGTAGGGAGACCCAGTACTTC.

This clonotype was found many times. This rearrangement joins TRBV24-1 to TRBJ2-3; tentatively, D is TRBD2 (6 bases). This CDR3 comprises 15 residues. Germline V gene sequence: CDR1 KGHDR, CDR2 SFDVKD. V was trimmed by 3 bases and J by 3 bases, leaving 12 bases between them. The CDR3 is CATSDPTSLTDTQYF. DNA for the CDR3: TGTGCCACCAGTGATCCGACTAGTCTTACAGATACGCAGTATTTT.

About this clonotype: Possible read error: a much larger clone is one base away. V is TRBV7-2 and J is TRBJ2-2; the D gene could be TRBD1 or TRBD2 (5 bases each). Per the germline V gene, CDR1 is SGHTA and CDR2 is FQGNSA. The CDR3 is 13 amino acids. The CDR3 here is CASSPWTAGALFF. DNA of the CDR3: TGTGCCAGCAGCCCATGGACCGCCGGGGCGCTGTTTTTT.

Ten or more counts support this clonotype. The rearrangement joins TRBV5-6 to TRBJ2-3; 13 bases fit TRBD2. V shed 4 bases, J shed 9 bases, and the junction held 14 bases outside the gene matches. The CDR3 spans 17 residues. In germline, CDR1 is SGHDT, CDR2 YYEEEE. The CDR3 loop reads CASSPLGLAGKVATQYF. The DNA for the CDR3 is TGTGCCAGCAGCCCGTTGGGACTAGCGGGGAAGGTCGCCACGCAGTATTTT.

In its sample, this clonotype was seen many times. This chain uses TRBV6-2 or TRBV6-3 with TRBJ2-3; 8 bases align to TRBD2. CDR1 is MNHEY and CDR2 is SVGEGT in the germline V gene. The CDR3 has 18 amino acids. The V and J ends lost 2 bases and 3 bases, in that order; junction bases with no gene match: 13. The chain's CDR3 is CASSYLAGKPANTDTQYF. For the CDR3, the DNA is TGTGCCAGCAGTTACCTAGCGGGCAAACCGGCAAATACAGATACGCAGTATTTT.

This clonotype was seen repeatedly, ten times or more. This chain links TRBV3-1 with TRBJ2-2; TRBD2 agrees at 7 bases. Germline values: CDR1 LGHDT, CDR2 YNNKEL (reference sequence). The trim removed 4 bases at V and 7 bases at J, leaving 12 bases unmatched. CDR3 size: 16 residues. The CDR3 DNA sequence: TGTGCCAGCAGCCCGCCGGCGGGAGTCAATCACGGGGAGCTGTTTTTT. This sequence encodes CASSPPAGVNHGELFF.

This clonotype was recorded at least ten times. This rearrangement joins TRBV5-5 to TRBJ2-7; 7 nucleotides agree with TRBD1. The CDR3 length is 16 residues. Looked up from germline, CDR1 is SGHKS and CDR2 is YYEKEE (reference sequence). The junction had 13 bases not matched to a gene; V was cut back by 5 bases and J by 2 bases. The CDR3 DNA follows: TGTGCCAGCAGTCAACTAACAGGGGTCAGAACCTACGAGCAGTACTTC. Translated: CASSQLTGVRTYEQYF. Looking up the rest from reference TRBV5-5 and TRBJ2-7 gives the full variable domain: DAGVTQSPTHLIKTRGQQVTLRCSPISGHKSVSWYQQVLGQGPQFIFQYYEKEERGRGNFPDRFSARQFPNYSSELNVNALLLGDSALYLCASSQLTGVRTYEQYFGPGTRLTVT.

This clonotype was counted ten times or more. This chain uses TRBV7-2 with TRBJ2-5; 7 nucleotides agree with TRBD1. The germline V gene encodes CDR1 SGHTA and CDR2 FQGNSA. V was clipped by 1 base and J by 6 bases; unmatched bases: 2. The CDR3 contains 13 residues. The CDR3 region is CASSLGDRKTQYF. The CDR3, as DNA: TGTGCCAGCAGCTTAGGGGACAGAAAGACCCAGTACTTC.